The 21 T cell receptor beta chains below were found in one sample sequenced in a study of T-cell reconstitution after alpha-beta-depleted transplantation in children. Using unique molecular identifiers, the investigators prepared the TCRbeta library. TCRdb re-analysed the PCR reads in MiXCR, keeping a single row per CDR3 protein. The data show a few hundred thousand distinct CDR3 sequences, with under 20% seen just once and 25% to 30% held by the top ten. This specimen was PBMCs, mostly from graft donor cells, taken 360 days after TCRalphabeta/CD19-depleted stem cell transplant. These receptor sequences come from a boy in the first two years of life who had a stem cell transplant for Wiskott-Aldrich syndrome, so the T cells may come from the graft donor.

The chain is built from TRBV4-1 and TRBJ2-7; tentative D call: TRBD1 (5 bases). The germline V gene encodes CDR1 MGHRA and CDR2 YSYEKL. V gave up 1 base and J gave up 2 bases, with 12 bases separating them. CDR3 size: 15 residues. The CDR3 DNA follows: TGCGCCAGCAGCCAAGCGTTCCAGGGTCCCTACGAGCAGTACTTC. Amino acids: CASSQAFQGPYEQYF.

The gene calls are TRBV10-3 and TRBJ2-7; 8 positions agree with TRBD1. This CDR3 region has 16 residues. V shed 3 bases and J 2 bases; nucleotides not matched to a gene: 9. In germline, CDR1 is ENHRY, CDR2 SYGVKD. CDR3 sequence: CAISDRQGQLTYEQYF. The CDR3 region has the DNA TGTGCCATCAGTGACCGACAGGGGCAATTAACCTACGAGCAGTACTTC.

V usage is TRBV29-1 and J usage is TRBJ2-7; TRBD2 aligns across 7 bases. The V gene's germline CDR1 is SQVTM and CDR2 ANQGSEA. CDR3 length: 15 amino acids. V trimming: 2 bases; J trimming: 2 bases; junction bases outside the gene matches: 9. The CDR3 region has the DNA TGCAGCGTTGAATGGATGCTAGCGGCACCCTACGAGCAGTACTTC. Its protein is CSVEWMLAAPYEQYF.

This clonotype was picked up a small number of times. This chain connects TRBV20-1 to TRBJ1-5, with D perhaps matching TRBD1 (5 bases). Trimming removed 0 bases at V and 7 bases at J, with 13 bases between. This CDR3 contains 14 residues. CDR1 and CDR2 from the germline V gene are DFQATT and SNEGSKA (reference sequence). The DNA for the CDR3 is TGCAGTGCTAGAGAAGGGGCCGAGAGCCAGCCCCAGCATTTT. Amino acid sequence: CSAREGAESQPQHF.

The chain employs TRBV15 and TRBJ2-7; 15 bases line up with TRBD2. The CDR3 has 20 amino acids. Trimming cost V 1 base and J 3 bases; bases outside gene matches: 13. CDR1 LNHNV and CDR2 YYDKDF come from the germline V gene (reference sequence). CDR3 in amino acids: CATSRVWGGLAGGTGYEQYF. CDR3 sequence (DNA): TGTGCCACCAGCAGAGTGTGGGGGGGACTAGCGGGAGGCACGGGCTACGAGCAGTACTTC.

In its sample, this clonotype was seen a few times. The rearrangement joins TRBV4-1 to TRBJ2-7, with 11 bases identical to TRBD1. With V trimmed by 3 bases and J by 5 bases, 3 bases remained unmatched. The CDR3 covers 14 residues. Germline assignment: CDR1 MGHRA and CDR2 YSYEKL. The CDR3 DNA reads TGCGCCAGCAGCCACGGGGACAGGGGGGACGAGCAGTACTTC. Its translation is CASSHGDRGDEQYF.

J is TRBJ1-5 and V is TRBV4-1, with D hard to call. Germline V gene data show CDR1 as MGHRA and CDR2 as YSYEKL. The CDR3 length is 13 residues. V was shortened by 0 bases and J by 4 bases, with 4 bases between the two germline ends. The CDR3 sequence is CASSQDGNQPQHF. In nucleotides, the CDR3 is TGCGCCAGCAGCCAAGACGGAAATCAGCCCCAGCATTTT.

The chain joins TRBV5-1 to TRBJ1-4, with D hard to call. The CDR3 totals 13 residues. In germline, CDR1 is SGHRS, CDR2 YFSETQ. V lost 2 bases and J lost 8, with 10 bases in between. The CDR3 sequence: CASSFGGGEKLFF. CDR3 nucleotide sequence: TGCGCCAGCAGCTTTGGAGGAGGGGAAAAACTGTTTTTT.

J is TRBJ2-7 and V is TRBV7-2; D is tentatively TRBD1 or TRBD2 (6 bases each). The CDR3 length is 15 residues. CDR1 SGHTA and CDR2 FQGNSA come from the germline V gene. Trimming cost V 4 bases and J 3 bases, with 16 bases left between them. This CDR3 reads CASSSSPGAVYEQYF. The CDR3 coding sequence is TGTGCCAGCAGCTCCAGTCCGGGGGCGGTCTACGAGCAGTACTTC.

This clonotype was seen a handful of times. The V and J genes are TRBV12-3 or TRBV12-4 and TRBJ2-3; 7 positions match TRBD1. The CDR3 contains 14 residues. Trimming took 10 bases from V and 4 from J; bases not matched to a gene: 11. The CDR3 sequence is CAILIGDRADTQYF. The CDR3 nucleotides read TGTGCCATCTTGATAGGTGACAGGGCAGATACGCAGTATTTT.

This clonotype was seen repeatedly, ten times or more. The chain joins TRBV20-1 to TRBJ2-3; D is undetermined. The CDR3 length is 14 residues. Trimming pared 3 bases from V and 4 bases from J, leaving 14 bases between. The germline V gene encodes CDR1 DFQATT and CDR2 SNEGSKA (reference sequence). The chain's CDR3 is CSARSLPSADTQYF. CDR3 nucleotides: TGCAGTGCTAGGAGCCTCCCTAGTGCAGATACGCAGTATTTT.

The V gene is TRBV12-3 or TRBV12-4, the J gene TRBJ2-1; D not resolved. CDR3 length equals 12 residues. V dropped 1 base and J dropped 8 bases, with 6 bases sitting between them. The CDR3 is CASSLVVYEQFF. The CDR3 nucleotides are TGTGCCAGCAGTTTAGTAGTTTATGAGCAGTTCTTC.

The table lists this clonotype with many counts. The J gene is TRBJ2-7, the V gene TRBV10-3; TRBD1 might be the D (6 bases). This CDR3 contains 15 residues. V lost 3 bases, J lost 7 bases, and 19 bases lay in between. Per germline, CDR1 ENHRY and CDR2 SYGVKD. CDR3: CAISEGTRGYGEQYF. In DNA, the CDR3 is TGTGCCATCAGTGAAGGGACAAGGGGATATGGGGAGCAGTACTTC.

This clonotype has only a few counts. The chain couples TRBV12-3 or TRBV12-4 to TRBJ1-2, with TRBD1 identical over 7 bases. The CDR3 is 12 amino acids. Unmatched junction bases numbered 4, after V lost 6 bases and J lost 6 bases. CDR3 protein: CASRTGFDGYTF. The DNA of the CDR3 is TGTGCCAGCAGGACAGGGTTTGATGGCTACACCTTC.

This chain links TRBV24-1 with TRBJ2-5; the D gene is possibly TRBD1 (5 bases). CDR1 is KGHDR and CDR2 is SFDVKD in the germline V gene. Between the trimmed V and J ends, which lost 4 bases and 1 base, there was a span of 15 bases. The CDR3 extends over 16 amino acids. In DNA form, the CDR3 reads TGTGCCACCAGTGACCCAGTTGGGGCCCTCCAAGAGACCCAGTACTTC. It translates to CATSDPVGALQETQYF.

The chain recombines TRBV18 with TRBJ2-7, with D maybe TRBD1 (6 bases). CDR3 size: 14 residues. CDR1 and CDR2 from the germline V gene are KGHSH and LQKENI. V shed 5 bases and J shed 0 bases, with 11 bases lying between them. CDR3 sequence reads: CASSSRGGSYEQYF. The CDR3 region has the DNA TGTGCCAGCTCATCCAGGGGCGGCTCCTACGAGCAGTACTTC. The whole variable domain, remainder taken from reference TRBV18 and TRBJ2-7, is NAGVMQNPRHLVRRRGQEARLRCSPMKGHSHVYWYRQLPEEGLKFMVYLQKENIIDESGMPKERFSAEFPKEGPSILRIQQVVRGDSAAYFCASSSRGGSYEQYFGPGTRLTVT.

This sequence joins TRBV18 and TRBJ1-2, with a tentative D call TRBD1 (6 bases). The CDR3 totals 16 residues. Trimming removed 5 bases from V and 1 base from J, with 17 bases in between. Germline V lookup: CDR1 KGHSH, CDR2 LQKENI. In DNA form, the CDR3 reads TGTGCCAGCTCAACGTTGACAGGTCCCCTTAACTATGGCTACACCTTC. Translation gives CASSTLTGPLNYGYTF.

The CDR3 bases are TGTGCCAGCAGTTATCCCGCGGATACGCAGTATTTT. Protein: CASSYPADTQYF. This chain links TRBV12-3 or TRBV12-4 with TRBJ2-3, with D unclear. This CDR3 region has 12 residues. V was trimmed by 4 bases and J by 6 bases, leaving 8 bases between them.

This clonotype was seen a few times. This chain uses TRBV12-3 or TRBV12-4 with TRBJ2-2, with 11 bases identical to TRBD2. This CDR3 has 15 amino acids. J lost 5 bases, V lost 4 bases, and 3 bases had no gene match. CDR3 nucleotide sequence: TGTGCCAGCAGTTCCTTAGCGGGAGGGACCGGGGAGCTGTTTTTT. It specifies CASSSLAGGTGELFF.

This clonotype was seen only a few times. The CDR3 loop is CASSLSAGGSGANVLTF. The DNA of the CDR3 is TGCGCCAGCAGCTTGTCTGCGGGGGGAAGTGGGGCCAACGTCCTGACTTTC. The V gene is TRBV5-1, the J gene TRBJ2-6; the match to TRBD2 covers 8 bases. J was trimmed by 3 bases and V by 1 base; bases with no gene match: 6. The CDR3 covers 17 residues. CDR1 is SGHRS, CDR2 YFSETQ, per germline.

The genes are TRBV6-2 or TRBV6-3 and TRBJ2-1; D gene unclear. Germline V gives CDR1 MNHEY, CDR2 SVGEGT. V was shortened by 2 bases and J by 4 bases, with 6 bases between the two germline ends. The CDR3 is 13 residues long. The CDR3 region is CASSYQLYNEQFF. The CDR3 nucleotides are TGTGCCAGCAGTTACCAACTTTACAATGAGCAGTTCTTC.